The 19 T cell receptor beta chains below were found in one sample sequenced in a study of beta chain features in type 1 diabetes. Overall study findings and caveats: Moderately but significantly shorter TCRB CDR3s were found in Type 1 diabetes patients in all four CD4+ subsets.

Their recognized antigens are unknown. The whole isolated RNA underwent reverse transcription, so sequencing captured expressed TCRB transcripts. Produced via immunoSEQ multiplex PCR; TCRdb's table is partial and in-frame only. The sample lists 550,000 to 850,000 clones, 13% seen once, with roughly 0.022% in the top ten. The sequencing input was naive CD4+ T cells from blood. Receptors originate from a man aged 18 to 35 with type 1 diabetes.

The chain couples TRBV10-1 to TRBJ2-7; 7 bases match TRBD1. Germline values: CDR1 WNHNN, CDR2 SYGVQD (reference sequence). The CDR3 loop spans 15 amino acids. J was trimmed by 0 bases and V by 4 bases; bases with no gene match: 6. This CDR3 is CASSAHRDSSYEQYF. The CDR3 bases are TGCGCCAGCAGTGCCCACCGGGACAGCTCCTACGAGCAGTACTTC.

This clone turned up a few times. This chain uses TRBV9 with TRBJ1-5; 8 nucleotides match TRBD1. The germline gives CDR1 SGDLS, CDR2 YYNGEE. The CDR3 runs to 15 residues. Trimming took 0 bases from V and 4 from J; bases not matched to a gene: 3. CDR3 region: CASSVGDRSNQPQHF. CDR3 DNA sequence: TGTGCCAGCAGCGTAGGGGACAGGAGTAATCAGCCCCAGCATTTT. Combining the CDR3 with reference TRBV9 and TRBJ1-5 gives the whole variable domain DSGVTQTPKHLITATGQRVTLRCSPRSGDLSVYWYQQSLDQGLQFLIQYYNGEERAKGNILERFSAQQFPDLHSELNLSSLELGDSALYFCASSVGDRSNQPQHFGDGTRLSIL.

This rearrangement joins TRBV5-1 to TRBJ2-7; D possibly matches TRBD1 or TRBD2 (5 bases each). The germline V gene encodes CDR1 SGHRS and CDR2 YFSETQ. V lost 0 bases and J lost 2, with 15 bases in between. CDR3 length: 16 residues. The CDR3 nucleotides read TGCGCCAGCAGCTTGGTAGGCTCCGGGACCCCCTACGAGCAGTACTTC. As protein: CASSLVGSGTPYEQYF.

This chain joins TRBV2 and TRBJ1-2; D unclear. This CDR3 is built from 15 residues. The germline V gene encodes CDR1 SNHLY and CDR2 FYNNEI. With 4 bases removed from V and 2 bases from J, the gap between germline ends came to 14 bases. The DNA for the CDR3 is TGTGCCAGCAGTGGGGGTGAGGGAGGGAACTATGGCTACACCTTC. Its translation: CASSGGEGGNYGYTF.

J is TRBJ2-5 and V is TRBV5-1; 14 bases are shared with TRBD2. The CDR3 has 18 amino acids. Germline assignment: CDR1 SGHRS and CDR2 YFSETQ. V gave up 2 bases and J gave up 1 base; unmatched junction bases: 7. The CDR3 here is CASSFRTSGGLVQETQYF. CDR3 nucleotides: TGCGCCAGCAGCTTCCGGACTAGCGGGGGGCTCGTCCAAGAGACCCAGTACTTC.

The V and J genes are TRBV7-9 and TRBJ1-1; 8 bases map to TRBD1. This CDR3 is built from 12 residues. CDR1 and CDR2 from the germline V gene are SEHNR and FQNEAQ (reference sequence). Trimming took 1 base from V and 11 from J; bases not matched to a gene: 3. CDR3 sequence reads: CASSLEDRAAFF. The CDR3 nucleotides read TGTGCCAGCAGCTTAGAGGACAGGGCCGCTTTCTTT. The full variable domain, completed using reference TRBV7-9 and TRBJ1-1, is DTGVSQNPRHKITKRGQNVTFRCDPISEHNRLYWYRQTLGQGPEFLTYFQNEAQLEKSRLLSDRFSAERPKGSFSTLEIQRTEQGDSAMYLCASSLEDRAAFFGQGTRLTVV.

The V gene is TRBV7-3, the J gene TRBJ1-2; D remains ambiguous. From germline, CDR1 is SGHTA and CDR2 FQGTGA. V was pared by 5 bases and J by 1 base, with 14 bases between. The length of the CDR3 is 15 residues. This CDR3 reads CASSPTRGLNYGYTF. The DNA for the CDR3 is TGTGCCAGCAGCCCTACACGAGGGCTTAACTATGGCTACACCTTC.

The rearrangement uses TRBV11-2 and TRBJ2-1; maybe TRBD2 (6 bases). CDR1 SGHAT and CDR2 FQNNGV come from the germline V gene. The CDR3 totals 17 residues. The ends were cut back, 2 bases at V and 6 bases at J, with 20 bases in the middle. The CDR3 loop is CASSLWTAPGLGNEQFF. The CDR3 DNA is TGTGCCAGCAGCTTATGGACCGCACCGGGACTTGGCAATGAGCAGTTCTTC.

This clone has just a few counts. This sequence joins TRBV5-4 and TRBJ2-4; D ambiguous. Germline CDR1 SGHNT, CDR2 YYREEE (reference sequence). The CDR3 extends over 16 amino acids. Trimming removed 4 bases from V and 5 bases from J, with 19 bases in between. CDR3 coding DNA: TGTGCCAGCAGCCAAGATGAACGCGGCCATCAAAACATTCAGTACTTC. This gives the protein CASSQDERGHQNIQYF. The whole variable domain, remainder taken from reference TRBV5-4 and TRBJ2-4, is ETGVTQSPTHLIKTRGQQVTLRCSSQSGHNTVSWYQQALGQGPQFIFQYYREEENGRGNFPPRFSGLQFPNYSSELNVNALELDDSALYLCASSQDERGHQNIQYFGAGTRLSVL.

This clone was seen only a few times. The gene calls are TRBV25-1 and TRBJ1-2; the D is unclear. In germline, CDR1 is MGHDK, CDR2 SYGVNS. The CDR3 covers 12 residues. V dropped 2 bases and J dropped 8 bases, with 9 bases sitting between them. This chain's CDR3 is CASSEGVGGYTF. The DNA of the CDR3 is TGTGCCAGCAGTGAAGGGGTGGGCGGCTACACCTTC.

The rearrangement uses TRBV6-1 and TRBJ2-5, with TRBD1 matching over 8 bases. V lost 4 bases to trimming and J lost 5 bases; unmatched junction nucleotides: 12. The CDR3 spans 16 residues. CDR1 and CDR2 (germline): MNHNS, SASEGT. CDR3 residues: CASSVDKRQGLETQYF. In DNA form, the CDR3 reads TGTGCCAGCAGTGTGGATAAGAGACAGGGGTTGGAGACCCAGTACTTC.

This clone came up a few times. This chain connects TRBV10-3 to TRBJ2-2; D is undetermined. CDR3 length equals 15 residues. Germline loops: CDR1 ENHRY, CDR2 SYGVKD. V gave up 4 bases and J gave up 1 base, with 10 bases separating them. The CDR3 protein is CAISGQDQNTGELFF. The CDR3 DNA is TGTGCCATCAGTGGCCAGGACCAGAACACCGGGGAGCTGTTTTTT.

The genes are TRBV4-1 and TRBJ2-2; D is unresolved. V gave up 5 bases and J gave up 7 bases, with 20 bases separating them. The CDR3 is 16 amino acids. The germline V gene has CDR1 MGHRA and CDR2 YSYEKL. CDR3 coding DNA: TGCGCCAGCAGCGGCCCACCCGGCGTCCCTATCGGGGAGCTGTTTTTT. Its translation is CASSGPPGVPIGELFF.

Only a few counts were recorded for this clone. The chain uses TRBV6-5 and TRBJ2-5, with 12 bases matching TRBD2. CDR1 and CDR2 (germline): MNHEY, SVGAGI. V was clipped by 5 bases and J by 5 bases; unmatched bases: 6. The CDR3 is 15 residues long. The CDR3 is CASSPTGTSGETQYF. The CDR3 DNA sequence: TGTGCCAGCAGTCCAACAGGGACTAGCGGGGAGACCCAGTACTTC.

This rearrangement joins TRBV29-1 to TRBJ1-2; D remains unclear. V gave up 1 base and J gave up 9 bases, with 12 bases separating them. The CDR3 is 12 residues long. CDR1 and CDR2 (germline): SQVTM, ANQGSEA. The CDR3 loop reads CSVEASDIRYTF. DNA for the CDR3: TGCAGCGTTGAAGCCTCTGATATCCGCTACACCTTC.

The CDR3 bases are TGTGCCAGCAGCCCACGGGTAGCTCCACCCACAGATACGCAGTATTTT. Protein sequence: CASSPRVAPPTDTQYF. V usage is TRBV7-2 and J usage is TRBJ2-3; D is uncertain. This CDR3 comprises 16 residues. Trimming left V 5 bases short and J 2 bases short, with 17 bases between. The germline CDR1 and CDR2 sequences are SGHTA and FQGNSA. Full variable domain (outside the CDR3, taken from reference TRBV7-2 and TRBJ2-3): GAGVSQSPSNKVTEKGKDVELRCDPISGHTALYWYRQSLGQGLEFLIYFQGNSAPDKSGLPSDRFSAERTGGSVSTLTIQRTQQEDSAVYLCASSPRVAPPTDTQYFGPGTRLTVL.

The V call is TRBV2, the J call TRBJ2-1; 10 nucleotides line up with TRBD2. The V and J ends lost 7 bases and 8 bases, in that order; junction bases with no gene match: 8. Germline CDR1 reads SNHLY; CDR2 reads FYNNEI. The CDR3 is 14 amino acids. The CDR3 spells CASNLRTSGDEQFF. The CDR3 nucleotides read TGTGCCAGCAATCTTCGGACTAGCGGTGATGAGCAGTTCTTC. Together with reference TRBV2 and TRBJ2-1, the CDR3 gives the full variable domain: EPEVTQTPSHQVTQMGQEVILRCVPISNHLYFYWYRQILGQKVEFLVSFYNNEISEKSEIFDDQFSVERPDGSNFTLKIRSTKLEDSAMYFCASNLRTSGDEQFFGPGTRLTVL.

This clone has a handful of counts. This chain connects TRBV25-1 to TRBJ2-5, with 7 bases matching TRBD2. The CDR3 extends over 15 amino acids. Germline-derived CDR1 and CDR2 are MGHDK and SYGVNS. Germline trimming cut 3 bases from V and 1 base from J; bases unmatched to any gene: 5. CDR3 in amino acids: CASSDPSGPQETQYF. CDR3 DNA: TGTGCCAGCAGTGATCCTAGCGGACCCCAAGAGACCCAGTACTTC.

This rearrangement joins TRBV7-9 to TRBJ2-1; TRBD1 aligns across 11 bases. The V gene's germline CDR1 is SEHNR and CDR2 FQNEAQ (reference sequence). V lost 6 bases and J lost 1; bases outside the gene matches: 5. This CDR3 is 16 amino acids long. The CDR3 reads CASRPGQGVSYNEQFF. The CDR3 region has the DNA TGTGCCAGCAGGCCGGGACAGGGGGTTTCCTACAATGAGCAGTTCTTC.